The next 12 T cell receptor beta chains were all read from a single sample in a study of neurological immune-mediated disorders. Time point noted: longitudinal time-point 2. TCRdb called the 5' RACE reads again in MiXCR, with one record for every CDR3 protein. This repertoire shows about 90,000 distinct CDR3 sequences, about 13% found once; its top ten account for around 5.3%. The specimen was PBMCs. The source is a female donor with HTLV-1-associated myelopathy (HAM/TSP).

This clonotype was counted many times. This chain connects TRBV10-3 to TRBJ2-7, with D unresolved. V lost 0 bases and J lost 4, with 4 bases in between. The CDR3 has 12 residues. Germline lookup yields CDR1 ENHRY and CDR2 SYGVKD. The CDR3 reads CAISESSYEQYF. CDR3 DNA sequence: TGTGCCATCAGTGAGTCCTCGTACGAGCAGTACTTC.

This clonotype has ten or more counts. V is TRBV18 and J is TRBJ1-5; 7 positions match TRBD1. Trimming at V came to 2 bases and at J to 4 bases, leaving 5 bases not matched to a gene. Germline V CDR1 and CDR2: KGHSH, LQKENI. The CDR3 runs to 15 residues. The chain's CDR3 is CASSPGGTENQPQHF. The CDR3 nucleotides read TGTGCCAGCTCACCAGGGGGGACAGAAAATCAGCCCCAGCATTTT. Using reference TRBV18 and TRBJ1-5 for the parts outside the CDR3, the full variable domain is NAGVMQNPRHLVRRRGQEARLRCSPMKGHSHVYWYRQLPEEGLKFMVYLQKENIIDESGMPKERFSAEFPKEGPSILRIQQVVRGDSAAYFCASSPGGTENQPQHFGDGTRLSIL.

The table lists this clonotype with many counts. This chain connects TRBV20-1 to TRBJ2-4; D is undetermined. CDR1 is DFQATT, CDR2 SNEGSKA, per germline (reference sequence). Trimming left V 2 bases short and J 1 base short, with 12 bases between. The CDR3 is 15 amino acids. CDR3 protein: CSARNTLSAKNIQYF. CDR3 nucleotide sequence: TGCAGTGCTAGAAACACCCTGAGCGCCAAAAACATTCAGTACTTC.

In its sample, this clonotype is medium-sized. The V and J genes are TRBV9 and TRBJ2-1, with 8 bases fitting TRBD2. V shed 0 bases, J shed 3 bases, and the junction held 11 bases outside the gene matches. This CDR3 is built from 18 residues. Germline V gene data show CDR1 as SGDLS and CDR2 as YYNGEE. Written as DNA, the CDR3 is TGTGCCAGCAGCGTAGCTACGGGGGGGGCCAGCGACTACAATGAGCAGTTCTTC. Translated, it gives CASSVATGGASDYNEQFF.

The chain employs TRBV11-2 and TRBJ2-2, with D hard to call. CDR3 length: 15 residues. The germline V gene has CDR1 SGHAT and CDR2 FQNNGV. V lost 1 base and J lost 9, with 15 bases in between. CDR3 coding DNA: TGTGCCAGCAGCTTAGTGTCGGCCACGCCTCGGGAGCTGTTTTTT. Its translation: CASSLVSATPRELFF.

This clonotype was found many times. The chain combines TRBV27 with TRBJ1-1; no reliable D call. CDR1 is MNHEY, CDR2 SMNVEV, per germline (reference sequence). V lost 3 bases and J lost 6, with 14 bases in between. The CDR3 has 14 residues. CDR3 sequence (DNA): TGTGCCAGCAGTTTTGGCCGGGGTTTTCCTGAAGCTTTCTTT. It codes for CASSFGRGFPEAFF.

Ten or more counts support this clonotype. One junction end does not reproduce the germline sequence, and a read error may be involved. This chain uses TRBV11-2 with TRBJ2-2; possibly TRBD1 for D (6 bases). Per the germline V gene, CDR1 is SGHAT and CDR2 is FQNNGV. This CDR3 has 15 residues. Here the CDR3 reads CASSVEDRNTGELFF. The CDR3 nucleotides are TGTGCCAGCAGCGTAGAGGACAGAAACACCGGGGAGCTGTTTTTT.

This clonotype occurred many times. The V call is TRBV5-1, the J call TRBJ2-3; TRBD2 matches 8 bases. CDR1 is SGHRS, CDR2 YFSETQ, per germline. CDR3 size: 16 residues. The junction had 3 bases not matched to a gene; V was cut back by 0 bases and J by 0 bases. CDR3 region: CASSLVVAGSTDTQYF. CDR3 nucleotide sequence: TGCGCCAGCAGCTTGGTAGTAGCGGGGAGCACAGATACGCAGTATTTT.

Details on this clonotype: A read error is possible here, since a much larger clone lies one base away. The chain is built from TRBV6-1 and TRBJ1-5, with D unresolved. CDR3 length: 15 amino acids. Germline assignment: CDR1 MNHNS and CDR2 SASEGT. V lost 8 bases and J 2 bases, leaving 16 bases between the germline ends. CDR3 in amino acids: CASSLRWSGNQPQHF. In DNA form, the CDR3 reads TGTGCCAGCTCTCTGAGGTGGAGTGGCAATCAGCCCCAGCATTTT.

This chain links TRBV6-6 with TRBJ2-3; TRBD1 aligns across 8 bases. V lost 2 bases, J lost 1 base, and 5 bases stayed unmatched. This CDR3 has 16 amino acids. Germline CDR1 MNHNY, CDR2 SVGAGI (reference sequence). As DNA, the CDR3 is TGTGCCAGCAGTTACCTCGGGACAGGTCGCACAGATACGCAGTATTTT. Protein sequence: CASSYLGTGRTDTQYF.

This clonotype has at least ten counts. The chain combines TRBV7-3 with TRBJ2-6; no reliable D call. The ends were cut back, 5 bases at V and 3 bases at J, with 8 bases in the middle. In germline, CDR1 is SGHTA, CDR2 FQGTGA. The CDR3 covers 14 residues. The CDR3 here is CASSLLYGANVLTF. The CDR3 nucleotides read TGTGCCAGCAGCCTCCTGTATGGGGCCAACGTCCTGACTTTC. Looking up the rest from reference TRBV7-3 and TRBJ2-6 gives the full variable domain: GAGVSQTPSNKVTEKGKYVELRCDPISGHTALYWYRQSLGQGPEFLIYFQGTGAADDSGLPNDRFFAVRPEGSVSTLKIQRTERGDSAVYLCASSLLYGANVLTFGAGSRLTVL.

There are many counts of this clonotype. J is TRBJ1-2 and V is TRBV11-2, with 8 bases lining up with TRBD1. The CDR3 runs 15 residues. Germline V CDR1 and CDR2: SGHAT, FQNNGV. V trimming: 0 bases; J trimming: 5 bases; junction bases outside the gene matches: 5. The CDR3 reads CASSLDPGGRYGYTF. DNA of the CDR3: TGTGCCAGCAGCTTAGATCCAGGGGGCCGTTATGGCTACACCTTC.